Shown below are 2 T cell receptor beta chains from a single sample sequenced in a study. TCRdb reanalysed the 5' RACE reads using MiXCR and keeps one entry per CDR3 protein. The table lists some 62,000 distinct CDR3 sequences, 20% to 25% of them singletons. The sequenced sample was memory CD4+ T cells sorted from a lymph node. Subset reported: memory CD4+ T cells, CD4+CD45RO+CD25-. These receptors all come from a female donor with breast cancer.

This chain uses TRBV6-2 or TRBV6-3 with TRBJ2-1, with D maybe TRBD2 (6 bases). V was shortened by 7 bases and J by 0 bases, with 16 bases between the two germline ends. The germline V gene encodes CDR1 MNHEY and CDR2 SVGEGT. The CDR3 loop spans 16 amino acids. The CDR3 region is CASTALAGTSYNEQFF. The CDR3 bases are TGTGCCAGCACCGCTTTGGCGGGAACCTCCTACAATGAGCAGTTCTTC.

This clonotype has only a few counts. This rearrangement joins TRBV7-8 to TRBJ1-1; possible D gene TRBD1, 5 bases. CDR3 length: 14 residues. Germline CDR1 reads SGHVS; CDR2 reads FQNEAQ. The V and J ends lost 5 bases and 0 bases respectively, with 10 bases between them. The CDR3 sequence: CASSAQQVNTEAFF. The DNA for the CDR3 is TGTGCCAGCAGCGCACAACAGGTGAACACTGAAGCTTTCTTT. The entire variable domain, with the rest obtained from reference TRBV7-8 and TRBJ1-1, is as follows: GAGVSQSPRYKVAKRGQDVALRCDPISGHVSLFWYQQALGQGPEFLTYFQNEAQLDKSGLPSDRFFAERPEGSVSTLKIQRTQQEDSAVYLCASSAQQVNTEAFFGQGTRLTVV.